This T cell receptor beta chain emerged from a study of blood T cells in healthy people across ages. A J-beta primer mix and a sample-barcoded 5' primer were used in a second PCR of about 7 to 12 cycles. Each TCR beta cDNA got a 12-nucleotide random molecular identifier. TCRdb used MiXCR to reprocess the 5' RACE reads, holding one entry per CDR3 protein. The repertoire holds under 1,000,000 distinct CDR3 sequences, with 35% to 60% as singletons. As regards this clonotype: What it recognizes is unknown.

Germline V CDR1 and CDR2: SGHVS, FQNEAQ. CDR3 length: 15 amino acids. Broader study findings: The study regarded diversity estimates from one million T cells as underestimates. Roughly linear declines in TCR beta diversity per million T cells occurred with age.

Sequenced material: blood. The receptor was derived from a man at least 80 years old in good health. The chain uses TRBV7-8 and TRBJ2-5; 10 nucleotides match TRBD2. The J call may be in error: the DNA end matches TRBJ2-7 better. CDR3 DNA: TGTGCCAGCAGCTTAGGGCCTAGCGGGAGTGACGAGCAGTACTTC. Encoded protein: CASSLGPSGSDEQYF.